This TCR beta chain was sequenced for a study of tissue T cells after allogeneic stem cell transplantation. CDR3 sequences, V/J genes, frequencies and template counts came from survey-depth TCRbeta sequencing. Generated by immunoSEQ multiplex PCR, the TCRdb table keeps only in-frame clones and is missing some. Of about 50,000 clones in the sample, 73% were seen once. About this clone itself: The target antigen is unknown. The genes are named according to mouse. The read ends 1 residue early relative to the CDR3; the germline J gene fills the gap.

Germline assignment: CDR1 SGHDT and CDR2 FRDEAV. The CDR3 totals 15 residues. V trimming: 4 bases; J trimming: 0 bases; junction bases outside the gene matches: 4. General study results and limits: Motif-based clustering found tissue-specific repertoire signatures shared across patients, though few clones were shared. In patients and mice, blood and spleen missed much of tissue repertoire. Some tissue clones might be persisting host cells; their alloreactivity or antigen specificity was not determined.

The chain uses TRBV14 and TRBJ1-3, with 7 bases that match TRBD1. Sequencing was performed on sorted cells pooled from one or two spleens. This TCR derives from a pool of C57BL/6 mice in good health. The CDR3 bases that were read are TGTGCCAGCAGTGTTCGGGACAGTTCTGGAAATACGCTCTAT. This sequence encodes CASSVRDSSGNTLY. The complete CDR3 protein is CASSVRDSSGNTLYF. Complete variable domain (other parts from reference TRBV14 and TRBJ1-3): EAGVTQSPRYAVLQEGQAVSFWCDPISGHDTLYWYQQPRDQGPQLLVYFRDEAVIDNSQLPSDRFSAVRPKGTNSTLKIQSAKQGDTATYLCASSVRDSSGNTLYFGEGSRLIVV.